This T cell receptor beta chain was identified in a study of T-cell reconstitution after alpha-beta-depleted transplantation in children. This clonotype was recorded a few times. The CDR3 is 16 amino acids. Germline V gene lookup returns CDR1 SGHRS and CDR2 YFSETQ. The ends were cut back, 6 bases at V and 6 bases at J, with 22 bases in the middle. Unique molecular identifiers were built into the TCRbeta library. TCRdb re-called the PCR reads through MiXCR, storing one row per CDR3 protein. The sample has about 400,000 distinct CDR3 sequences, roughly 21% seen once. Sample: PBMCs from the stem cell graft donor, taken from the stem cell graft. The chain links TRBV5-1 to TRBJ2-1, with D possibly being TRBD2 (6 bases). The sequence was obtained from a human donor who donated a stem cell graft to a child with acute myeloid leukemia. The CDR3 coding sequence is TGCGCCAGCAAGAACTTAAGACTAGTCGAGGGCAATGAGCAGTTCTTC. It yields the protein CASKNLRLVEGNEQFF. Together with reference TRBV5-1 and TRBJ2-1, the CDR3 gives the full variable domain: KAGVTQTPRYLIKTRGQQVTLSCSPISGHRSVSWYQQTPGQGLQFLFEYFSETQRNKGNFPGRFSGRQFSNSRSEMNVSTLELGDSALYLCASKNLRLVEGNEQFFGPGTRLTVL.